Given below is one T cell receptor (beta chain) in context. Its antigen remains unidentified. The sample belongs to a study of graft-versus-host responses after intestinal transplantation. The overall study: All of the recipients had induction that used anti-thymocyte globulin, then tacrolimus and steroids for about 3 years.

The V and J ends lost 2 bases and 5 bases respectively, with 10 bases between them. Per the germline V gene, CDR1 is SEHNR and CDR2 is FQNEAQ (reference sequence). The CDR3 totals 13 residues. Study-wide results and caveats: GvH clones appeared in recipient marrow, some first in ileum or blood. There was an association between peak levels of circulating GvH clones and early post-transplant HvG declines.

Assay used: immunoSEQ multiplex PCR; TCRdb lists only in-frame clones, some missing. The sample has approximately 90,000 clones, roughly 90% seen once. The clonotype originates from a human donor who was the organ donor for an intestinal transplant. The chain employs TRBV7-9 and TRBJ2-7; D uncertain. Sequencing used unstimulated CD8+ T cells sorted from spleen or lymph node cells, obtained before transplant. CDR3 protein: CASSLTITNEQYF. The CDR3 DNA reads as TGTGCCAGCAGCTTAACAATCACCAACGAGCAGTACTTC.